Listed below are T cell receptor beta chains from one sample, sequenced in a study of CD8 T cells in Susac syndrome. TCRdb reprocessed the immunoSEQ multiplex PCR reads with MiXCR, giving one entry per CDR3 protein. Of about 89,000 distinct CDR3 sequences in the sample, roughly 91% were seen once. The sample taken for sequencing was CD8+ T cells from PBMCs. These TCRs come from a human donor in good health. Both conserved end residues are part of each CDR3. The D gene is left open where the match is weak. Some rows mark clone size as missing; the rest say once, few, many or name a class of expanded clone.

>NA|TRBJ1-1|13|TRBV7-3|NA
CASSLDSNTEAFF
TGTGCCAGCAGCTTGGATTCGAACACTGAAGCTTTCTTT
>once|TRBJ2-2|15|TRBV29-1|NA
CSVEVGHTNTGELFF
TGCAGCGTTGAAGTGGGGCATACGAACACCGGGGAGCTGTTTTTT
>NA|TRBJ1-1|15|TRBV20-1|NA
CSARVQGLMNTEAFF
TGCAGTGCTAGAGTACAGGGACTGATGAACACTGAAGCTTTCTTT
>NA|TRBJ2-3|12|TRBV12-5|NA
CASGTDADTQYF
TGTGCTAGTGGAACCGACGCAGATACGCAGTATTTT
>NA|TRBJ1-1|14|TRBV7-9|NA
CASTPVGGNTEAFF
TGTGCCAGCACCCCCGTGGGGGGGAACACTGAAGCTTTCTTT
>NA|TRBJ2-1|12|TRBV9|NA
CASSPRAPIQFF
TGTGCCAGCAGCCCCCGGGCGCCTATTCAGTTCTTC
>NA|TRBJ1-1|17|TRBV3-1|NA
CASSQDPVGLRNTEAFF
TGTGCCAGCAGCCAAGATCCGGTCGGGCTGCGGAACACTGAAGCTTTCTTT
>NA|TRBJ2-5|17|TRBV23-1|TRBD2
CASTEGASGGTEETQYF
TGCGCCAGCACCGAGGGGGCTAGCGGGGGGACTGAAGAGACCCAGTACTTC
>once|TRBJ2-3|19|TRBV7-2|TRBD2
CASSHPGVAGSPLTDTQYF
TGTGCCAGCAGCCACCCCGGGGTAGCGGGGAGCCCTCTCACAGATACGCAGTATTTT
>NA|TRBJ2-1|15|TRBV9|TRBD2
CASSAGGGSGNEQFF
TGTGCCAGCAGCGCCGGCGGGGGAAGCGGCAATGAGCAGTTCTTC
>once|TRBJ2-3|15|TRBV3-1|NA
CASSQYRSSTDTQYF
TGTGCCAGCAGCCAATACAGGTCTAGCACAGATACGCAGTATTTT
>NA|TRBJ2-7|14|TRBV30|TRBD1
CAWSPRTGIYEQYF
TGTGCCTGGAGCCCCCGGACAGGGATATACGAGCAGTACTTC
>NA|TRBJ1-6|15|TRBV9|NA
CASSVVGGLNSPLHF
TGTGCCAGCAGCGTAGTGGGGGGCCTCAATTCACCCCTCCACTTT
>NA|TRBJ2-7|15|TRBV13|TRBD1
CASSLGNGQGYEQYF
TGTGCCAGCAGCTTAGGCAACGGACAGGGGTACGAGCAGTACTTC
>NA|TRBJ1-5|15|TRBV5-8|NA
CASSLLGVSNQPQHF
TGTGCCAGCAGCTTGCTGGGGGTTAGCAATCAGCCCCAGCATTTT
>NA|TRBJ1-2|16|TRBV3-1|NA
CASNQDSKGPYYGYTF
TGTGCCAGCAACCAAGATAGTAAGGGGCCCTACTATGGCTACACCTTC
>once|TRBJ2-2|12|TRBV29-1|NA
CSAGPNTGELFF
TGCAGTGCTGGGCCGAACACCGGGGAGCTGTTTTTT
>once|TRBJ1-4|14|TRBV5-1|TRBD1
CASSYTGGDEKLFF
TGCGCCAGCAGCTATACAGGGGGCGATGAAAAACTGTTTTTT
>NA|TRBJ2-3|14|TRBV7-6|NA
CASSLSAGADTQYF
TGTGCCAGCAGCTTATCGGCCGGGGCAGATACGCAGTATTTT
>NA|TRBJ2-7|15|TRBV14|TRBD1
CASSQADRDPYEQYF
TGTGCCAGCAGCCAGGCTGACAGGGACCCCTACGAGCAGTACTTC
>NA|TRBJ1-5|16|TRBV7-8|NA
CASSPPPAGGNQPQHF
TGTGCCAGCAGCCCACCCCCGGCGGGCGGCAATCAGCCCCAGCATTTT
>NA|TRBJ1-4|15|TRBV27|NA
CASSLPSTGRGKLFF
TGTGCCAGCAGTTTACCCTCAACTGGCCGGGGGAAACTGTTTTTT
>NA|TRBJ1-5|13|TRBV13|NA
CASSARSKAPQHF
TGTGCCAGCAGCGCGCGCTCCAAGGCTCCGCAGCATTTT
>NA|TRBJ2-5|13|TRBV3-1|NA
CASSRTGQETQYF
TGTGCCAGCAGCCGGACGGGGCAAGAGACCCAGTACTTC
>NA|TRBJ2-5|15|TRBV10-2|TRBD1
CASSGGTGAEETQYF
TGCGCCAGCAGTGGTGGGACAGGGGCGGAGGAGACCCAGTACTTC
>NA|TRBJ2-2|12|TRBV27|NA
CASIGLTGELFF
TGTGCCAGCATTGGGTTAACCGGGGAGCTGTTTTTT
>NA|TRBJ2-3|14|TRBV4-1|NA
CASSYWGGTDTQYF
TGCGCCAGCAGCTACTGGGGGGGCACAGATACGCAGTATTTT
>NA|TRBJ2-2|15|TRBV19|NA
CASTPYSGDTGELFF
TGTGCCAGTACTCCCTATTCCGGGGACACCGGGGAGCTGTTTTTT
>once|TRBJ2-2|15|TRBV7-6|NA
CASSLNRANTGELFF
TGTGCCAGCAGCTTAAACAGAGCGAACACCGGGGAGCTGTTTTTT
>NA|TRBJ2-3|15|TRBV10-1|NA
CASSESAGRGDTQYF
TGCGCCAGCAGTGAGTCCGCGGGGCGCGGAGATACGCAGTATTTT
>NA|TRBJ2-7|13|TRBV29-1|NA
CSVELDRSYEQYF
TGCAGCGTTGAATTGGACAGATCCTACGAGCAGTACTTC
>NA|TRBJ2-7|12|TRBV30|NA
CASWAGPQEQYF
TGTGCCTCCTGGGCAGGCCCCCAAGAGCAGTACTTC
>NA|TRBJ2-5|16|TRBV9|TRBD2
CASSGGTRRYQETQYF
TGTGCCAGCAGCGGCGGGACTAGGAGGTACCAAGAGACCCAGTACTTC
>once|TRBJ2-7|15|TRBV3-1|TRBD2
CASSQSWGGPYEQYF
TGTGCCAGCAGCCAATCATGGGGAGGGCCCTACGAGCAGTACTTC
>NA|TRBJ2-7|11|TRBV20-1|NA
CSAQQGDEQYF
TGCAGTGCTCAACAGGGAGACGAGCAGTACTTC